This T cell receptor beta chain was profiled in a study of T cell repertoires in cytomegalovirus infection. Study-wide points: In two of eight donors, the top clonotype was HLA-C-restricted CMV-specific.

On this clonotype: Its specificity is not known.

Germline lookup yields CDR1 MDHEN and CDR2 SYDVKM. The V gene lost 3 bases and the J gene lost 9 bases, with 15 bases spanning the gap. CDR3 size: 14 residues. TCRdb analysed the reads with MiXCR anew, one entry per CDR3 protein. The sample has roughly 570,000 distinct CDR3 sequences, approximately 40% seen once; the top ten hold about half. The chain employs TRBV28 and TRBJ1-5; unclear D gene. The sample here was cultured PBMCs, taken from culture after CMV antigen stimulation. The clonotype comes from a human donor in good health (CMV status not recorded). Some clones in this sample may be carry-over from other donors' samples. CDR3 amino acids: CASSLGSSRRPQHF. The CDR3 DNA follows: TGTGCCAGCAGTTTGGGATCCAGTCGCCGGCCCCAGCATTTT.